Shown below are 2 T cell receptor beta chains from a single sample sequenced in a study of T cells in Graves' hyperthyroidism and ophthalmopathy. TCR beta CDR3 regions were amplified from RNA transcripts. Using the HTBI primer set, a first-round RT-PCR was run on the TCR CDR3. TCRdb independently ran MiXCR on the multiplex PCR reads; one entry per CDR3 protein. The repertoire holds hundreds of thousands of distinct CDR3 sequences, with about 15% as singletons. Sequences were obtained from blood. Source of these receptors: a woman aged 18-29 years with Graves' hyperthyroidism.

In its sample, this clonotype was seen many times. J is TRBJ2-7 and V is TRBV7-3; TRBD2 agrees at 12 bases. V gave up 3 bases and J gave up 6 bases; unmatched junction bases: 9. The CDR3 runs to 16 residues. From germline, CDR1 is SGHTA and CDR2 FQGTGA. The CDR3 is CASSLTSGGSRGEQYF. For the CDR3, the DNA is TGTGCCAGCAGCTTGACTAGCGGGGGATCCAGGGGCGAGCAGTACTTC. The full variable domain, its missing parts supplied by reference TRBV7-3 and TRBJ2-7, is GAGVSQTPSNKVTEKGKYVELRCDPISGHTALYWYRQSLGQGPEFLIYFQGTGAADDSGLPNDRFFAVRPEGSVSTLKIQRTERGDSAVYLCASSLTSGGSRGEQYFGPGTRLTVT.

This clonotype was observed a handful of times. The chain recombines TRBV24-1 with TRBJ2-1, with D perhaps TRBD2 (5 bases). Trimming shortened V by 3 bases and J by 0 bases, and 8 bases separated the two germline ends. This CDR3 comprises 15 residues. The germline gives CDR1 KGHDR, CDR2 SFDVKD. CDR3 sequence (DNA): TGTGCCACCAGTGATACGGACTTCTCCTACAATGAGCAGTTCTTC. Translation: CATSDTDFSYNEQFF.